Below, 14 T cell receptor delta chains from the same sample are listed, as sequenced in a study of gamma delta lymphoproliferative disorders and STAT genes. Genomic DNA from isolated PBMCs served as the sequencing template. TCRdb called clones anew from the multiplex PCR reads with CATT. There are about 3,100 delta-chain clones in the sample; around 1.2% occur only once, and 15% to 20% lies in the top ten. Sequencing was carried out using blood. These receptor sequences come from a human donor in good health.

This clone was counted only a few times. A far larger clone is one base from this, pointing to a likely read error. This same CDR3 is encoded by further DNA sequences in the sample. This chain links TRDV2 with TRDJ1; 12 positions match TRDD3. Germline lookup yields CDR1 GEAIGNYY and CDR2 EKD. The CDR3 sequence is 18 residues long. The CDR3 sequence is CACDTVTGGYPSTDKLIF. Here the CDR3 DNA reads TGTGCCTGTGACACCGTCACTGGGGGATACCCCTCCACCGATAAGCTCATCTTT.

This clone turned up a few times. The protein in TCRdb stems from a much larger clone and differs at residue 6 from this DNA's translation, likely a read error; here the protein is translated from the DNA. This rearrangement joins TRDV2 to TRDJ1; D possibly corresponds to TRDD3 (5 bases). V lost 2 bases and J 0 bases, leaving 12 bases between the germline ends. The CDR3 loop spans 15 amino acids. Germline values: CDR1 GEAIGNYY, CDR2 EKD. DNA for the CDR3: TGTGCCTGTGACATCATGGGGACGAACACCGATAAACTCATCTTT. Its translation is CACDIMGTNTDKLIF.

Of note for this clone: The protein recorded in TCRdb matches a much larger clone and deviates from this DNA's translation at residue 3, suggesting a read error; the protein here is obtained by translating the DNA. The gene calls are TRDV2 and TRDJ1; 12 bases are a match to TRDD3. Germline V gene data show CDR1 as GEAIGNYY and CDR2 as EKD. This CDR3 is 16 amino acids long. The DNA of the CDR3 is TGTGCCAGTGACGCTTTACTGGGGGATACCACCGATAAACTCATCTTT. Translated: CASDALLGDTTDKLIF.

This clone was counted between two and nine times. This DNA translates differently at residue 4 from the TCRdb protein, which is that of a much larger clone; a read error is likely, and the protein shown is the DNA's own translation. The rearrangement links TRDV2 to TRDJ3, with 8 bases lining up with TRDD3. CDR3 length: 20 amino acids. The junction had 15 bases not matched to a gene; V was cut back by 6 bases and J by 0 bases. CDR1 GEAIGNYY and CDR2 EKD come from the germline V gene. The CDR3 loop is CACNKVLGVASSWDTRQMFF. CDR3 DNA sequence: TGTGCCTGTAACAAAGTACTGGGGGTTGCCTCCTCCTGGGACACCCGACAGATGTTTTTC.

Of note for this clone: A read error likely explains why the TCRdb protein, taken from a much larger clone, differs from this DNA's translation at residue 4; the protein shown is translated from the DNA. The chain links TRDV2 to TRDJ1; 12 bases are shared with TRDD3. V lost 5 bases and J lost 0; bases outside the gene matches: 12. CDR3 length equals 18 residues. CDR1 and CDR2 (germline): GEAIGNYY, EKD. This chain's CDR3 is CACGPVLGDTTYTDKLIF. CDR3 nucleotide sequence: TGTGCCTGTGGCCCCGTACTGGGGGATACCACGTACACCGATAAACTCATCTTT.

Note on this clone: A far bigger clonotype differs at one base, so this is likely a read error. Different DNA sequences within this sample yield the same CDR3. V usage is TRDV2 and J usage is TRDJ1; possible D gene TRDD3, 6 bases. V gave up 7 bases and J gave up 1 base, with 24 bases separating them. This CDR3 spans 17 amino acids. CDR1 and CDR2 (germline): GEAIGNYY, EKD. Here the CDR3 reads CACDSVGGTYGTDKLIF. The CDR3 DNA reads as TGTGCCTGCGACTCCGTTGGGGGGACCTACGGCACCGATAAACTCATCTTT.

As regards this clone: This likely reflects a read error, since a far larger clone is one base away. Different DNA sequences within this sample yield the same CDR3. This chain links TRDV2 with TRDJ1, with 10 bases identical to TRDD3. This CDR3 is built from 19 residues. Germline V gene data show CDR1 as GEAIGNYY and CDR2 as EKD. Germline trimming cut 7 bases from V and 0 bases from J; bases unmatched to any gene: 19. CDR3 in amino acids: CACDPLLVLGDGYTDKLIF. CDR3 coding DNA: TGTGCCTGCGACCCCCTACTCGTACTGGGGGATGGATACACCGATAAACTCATCTTT.

This clone appeared a few times. It differs at one base from a far larger clone, so likely a read error. Here the CDR3 reads CACDSVTGGYAGRFKSTDKLIF. The CDR3 nucleotides read TGTGCCTGTGACTCCGTGACTGGGGGATACGCGGGACGTTTCAAATCGACCGATAAACTCATCTTT. V usage is TRDV2 and J usage is TRDJ1; TRDD3 aligns across 13 bases. Germline CDR1 is GEAIGNYY and CDR2 is EKD. CDR3 length: 22 amino acids. Germline trimming cut 3 bases from V and 2 bases from J; bases unmatched to any gene: 23.

This clone appeared a few times. With only one base between it and a far larger clone, this is likely a read error. Other DNA variants within this sample encode the same CDR3. V gene TRDV2 combines with J gene TRDJ1, with 7 nucleotides matching TRDD3. The CDR3 spans 17 residues. CDR1 GEAIGNYY and CDR2 EKD come from the germline V gene. CDR3 bases: TGTGCCTGTGATCCCGTAACTGGGGCCCCGTACACCGATAAACTCATCTTC. Its translation is CACDPVTGAPYTDKLIF.

On this clone itself: A read error is likely here: a far larger clone is one base away. Other nucleotide sequences in the sample specify the same CDR3. The J gene is TRDJ1, the V gene TRDV2; 8 nucleotides agree with TRDD3. The CDR3 has 19 residues. The J segment lost 3 bases and the V segment lost 0 bases, leaving 17 bases of the junction unmatched. Germline loops: CDR1 GEAIGNYY, CDR2 EKD. CDR3 sequence: CACDTVPGLGDNVADKLIF. The DNA for the CDR3 is TGTGCCTGTGACACCGTTCCGGGGCTGGGGGACAACGTCGCCGATAAACTCATCTTT.

This clone was seen a handful of times. The protein TCRdb gives is from a much larger clone and does not agree with this DNA's translation at residue 3, likely a read error; the protein shown here comes from the DNA. DNA for the CDR3: TGTGCCCGTGACCCCGCGGGGGGAAGGTCCTGGGACACCCGACAGATGTTTTTC. Protein: CARDPAGGRSWDTRQMFF. This chain links TRDV2 with TRDJ3; a weak D match, TRDD3 (6 bases). CDR1 and CDR2 from the germline V gene are GEAIGNYY and EKD. The CDR3 covers 18 residues.

A few counts support this clone. The TCRdb record carries a much larger clone's protein, which differs from this DNA's translation at residue 16; a read error is the likely cause, and the protein listed here is the DNA translation. The V and J genes are TRDV2 and TRDJ1; 11 bases match TRDD3. Germline lookup yields CDR1 GEAIGNYY and CDR2 EKD. The length of the CDR3 is 20 residues. The CDR3 region has the DNA TGTGCCTGTGACACCGTACGGCTGGGGGATACTTGGGGGTACACCAATAAACTCATCTTT. This translates into CACDTVRLGDTWGYTNKLIF.

This clone was observed a few times. The protein held in TCRdb is that of a much larger clone and does not match this DNA's translation at residue 10, likely because of a read error; the protein shown is translated from the DNA. This chain joins TRDV2 and TRDJ1, with 13 bases identical to TRDD3. The CDR3 runs 17 residues. Germline V CDR1 and CDR2: GEAIGNYY, EKD. V shed 1 base and J 0 bases; nucleotides not matched to a gene: 4. The CDR3 nucleotides are TGTGCCTGTGACACACTGGGGGATACGGGAGACACCGATAAACTCATCTTT. It is translated as CACDTLGDTGDTDKLIF.

The sample holds a few counts of this clone. The V call is TRDV3, the J call TRDJ1; TRDD3 matches at 7 bases. This CDR3 comprises 18 residues. V was pared by 2 bases and J by 2 bases, with 20 bases of the junction left unmatched. Germline CDR1 TVYSNPD, CDR2 GDNSRS (reference sequence). The CDR3 is CAFRFPPVGGWGTDKLIF. The CDR3 region has the DNA TGTGCCTTTCGGTTCCCACCAGTCGGGGGATGGGGAACCGATAAACTCATCTTT.